The present T cell receptor (beta chain) was sequenced within a study of radiotherapy plus CTLA-4 blockade in lung cancer. Study background: Overall, roughly 17% of patients showed an objective response, while 31% attained disease control.

This clone was seen more than once but under ten times. What it binds is unknown. Those patients who had chemo-refractory metastatic non-small-cell lung cancer were given focal radiation along with CTLA-4 blockade through ipilimumab. Generated by immunoSEQ multiplex PCR, the TCRdb table keeps only in-frame clones and is missing some. The sample carries about 91,000 clones, about 78% recorded once. General study results and limits: Following radiotherapy plus ipilimumab, tumor-derived TCR clones expanded in the blood. Response, reportedly, was best predicted by interferon-beta along with early blood T cell clone dynamics.

Trimming left V 3 bases short and J 2 bases short, with 5 bases between. The germline CDR1 and CDR2 sequences are LNHDA and SQIVND (reference sequence). The CDR3 sequence is 12 residues long. Sequencing used peripheral blood, obtained from a patient treated with radiotherapy plus ipilimumab. This chain connects TRBV19 to TRBJ2-7; D not certain. This receptor was identified in a human donor with non-small cell lung cancer that progressed on radiotherapy plus ipilimumab. The CDR3 sequence is CASSIGPYEQYF. The CDR3 coding sequence is TGTGCCAGTAGTATTGGTCCCTACGAGCAGTACTTC.